This T cell receptor (beta chain) appears in the sequencing data of a study of T cell repertoires in cytomegalovirus infection. Study-level background: Well-studied HLA-B-restricted epitopes and recently identified HLA-C-restricted epitopes of CMV were both used in the study. Public TCR beta signatures were indicative of both CMV infection and a matching HLA type. Study outcomes and limitations: Identification of carriers of CMV plus the relevant HLA was performed using cumulative public TCR beta family frequency. HLA-C-restricted CMV-specific TCR beta clonotypes prevailed in the ex vivo response.

TCRdb passed the reads through MiXCR, listing each CDR3 protein once. Among 900,000 to 950,000 distinct CDR3 sequences, around 29% were seen once, and the ten largest hold about 14%. Notes on this clonotype: Its target is not known.

This CDR3 comprises 14 residues. V was clipped by 8 bases and J by 6 bases, with 17 bases between them. Looked up from germline, CDR1 is WSHSY and CDR2 is SAAADI. This TCR came from a human donor in good health (CMV status not recorded). Some clones in this sample may be carry-over from other donors' samples. Sequences were derived from cultured CD8+ T cells from PBMCs, sampled from culture after CMV antigen stimulation. The chain has TRBV10-2 and TRBJ2-1; D is unresolved. CDR3 amino acids: CASSPSGPANEQFF. Here the CDR3 DNA reads TGCGCCAGCTCCCCCTCCGGTCCCGCCAATGAGCAGTTCTTC.